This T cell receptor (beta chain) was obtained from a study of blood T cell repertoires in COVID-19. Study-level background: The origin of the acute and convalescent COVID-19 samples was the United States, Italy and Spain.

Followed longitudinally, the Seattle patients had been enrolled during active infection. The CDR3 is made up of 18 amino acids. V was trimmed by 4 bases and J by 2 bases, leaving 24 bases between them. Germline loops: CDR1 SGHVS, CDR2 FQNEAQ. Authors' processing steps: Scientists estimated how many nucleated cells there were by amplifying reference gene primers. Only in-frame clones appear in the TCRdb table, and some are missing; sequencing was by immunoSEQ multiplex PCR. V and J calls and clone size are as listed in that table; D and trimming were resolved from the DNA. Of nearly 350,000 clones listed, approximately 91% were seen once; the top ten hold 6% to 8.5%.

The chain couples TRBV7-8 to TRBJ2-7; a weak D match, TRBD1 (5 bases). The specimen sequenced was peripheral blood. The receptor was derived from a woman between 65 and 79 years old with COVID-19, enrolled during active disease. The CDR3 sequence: CASSSVTGGLRMPYEQYF. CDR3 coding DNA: TGTGCCAGCAGCTCTGTTACAGGCGGCCTGCGAATGCCCTACGAGCAGTACTTC.